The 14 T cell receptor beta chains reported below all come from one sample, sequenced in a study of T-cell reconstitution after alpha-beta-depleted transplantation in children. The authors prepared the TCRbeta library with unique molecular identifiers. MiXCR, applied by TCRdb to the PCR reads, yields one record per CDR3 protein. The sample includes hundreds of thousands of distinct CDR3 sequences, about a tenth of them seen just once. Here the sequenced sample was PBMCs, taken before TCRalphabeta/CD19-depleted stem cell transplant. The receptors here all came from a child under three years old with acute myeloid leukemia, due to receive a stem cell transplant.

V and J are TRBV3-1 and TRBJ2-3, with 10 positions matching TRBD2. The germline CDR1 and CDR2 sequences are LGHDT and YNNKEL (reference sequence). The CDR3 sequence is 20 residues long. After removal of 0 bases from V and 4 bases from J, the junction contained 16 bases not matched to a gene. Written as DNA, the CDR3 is TGTGCCAGCAGCCAAGAGACCCTCCTAGGATTAGCGGGAGGCCCAGATACGCAGTATTTT. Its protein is CASSQETLLGLAGGPDTQYF.

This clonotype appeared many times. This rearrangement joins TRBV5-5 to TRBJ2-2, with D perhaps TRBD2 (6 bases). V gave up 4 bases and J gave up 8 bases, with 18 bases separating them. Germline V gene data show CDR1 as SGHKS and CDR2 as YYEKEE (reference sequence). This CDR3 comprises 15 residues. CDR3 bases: TGTGCCAGCAGCCTACCGGGAGCTTCCCTAGGGGAGCTGTTTTTT. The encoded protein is CASSLPGASLGELFF.

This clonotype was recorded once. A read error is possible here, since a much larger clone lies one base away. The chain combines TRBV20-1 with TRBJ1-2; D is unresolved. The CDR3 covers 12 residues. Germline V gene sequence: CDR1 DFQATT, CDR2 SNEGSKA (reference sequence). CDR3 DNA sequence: TGCAGTGCTAGGTCCCGATTCTATGGCTACCCCTTC. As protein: CSARSRFYGYPF.

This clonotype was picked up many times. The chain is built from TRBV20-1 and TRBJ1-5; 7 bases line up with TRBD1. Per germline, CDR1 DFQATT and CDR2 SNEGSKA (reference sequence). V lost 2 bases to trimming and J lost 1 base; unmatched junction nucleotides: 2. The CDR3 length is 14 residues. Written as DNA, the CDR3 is TGCAGTGCTAGACAGGGGGAAAGCAATCAGCCCCAGCATTTT. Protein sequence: CSARQGESNQPQHF.

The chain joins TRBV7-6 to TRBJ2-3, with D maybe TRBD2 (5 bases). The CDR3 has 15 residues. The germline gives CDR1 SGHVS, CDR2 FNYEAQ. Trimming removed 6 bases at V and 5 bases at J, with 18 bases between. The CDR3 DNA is TGTGCCAGCAGATCTCGAATGGGGAGCGAAGATACGCAGTATTTT. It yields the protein CASRSRMGSEDTQYF.

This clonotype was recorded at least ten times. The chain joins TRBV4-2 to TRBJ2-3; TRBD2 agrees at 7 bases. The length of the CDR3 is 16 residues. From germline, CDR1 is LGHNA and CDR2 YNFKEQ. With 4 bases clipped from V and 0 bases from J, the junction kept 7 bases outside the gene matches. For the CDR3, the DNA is TGTGCCAGCAGCCCCATGGCGGGGGTGAGCACAGATACGCAGTATTTT. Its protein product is CASSPMAGVSTDTQYF.

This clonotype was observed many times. The CDR3 loop is CASSLQGVNTEAFF. In DNA form, the CDR3 reads TGTGCCAGCAGTTTACAGGGGGTGAACACTGAAGCTTTCTTT. V is TRBV12-3 or TRBV12-4 and J is TRBJ1-1; 7 nucleotides line up with TRBD1. J gave up 0 bases and V 2 bases, and 0 bases lay outside the gene matches. This CDR3 spans 14 amino acids.

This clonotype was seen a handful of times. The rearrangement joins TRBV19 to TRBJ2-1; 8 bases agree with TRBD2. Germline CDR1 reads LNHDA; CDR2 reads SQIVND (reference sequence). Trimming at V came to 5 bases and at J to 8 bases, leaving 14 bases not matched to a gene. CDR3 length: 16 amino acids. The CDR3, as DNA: TGTGCCAGTAGTCCCCCCTCTGGCGGGAGGTTGTATGAGCAGTTCTTC. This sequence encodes CASSPPSGGRLYEQFF.

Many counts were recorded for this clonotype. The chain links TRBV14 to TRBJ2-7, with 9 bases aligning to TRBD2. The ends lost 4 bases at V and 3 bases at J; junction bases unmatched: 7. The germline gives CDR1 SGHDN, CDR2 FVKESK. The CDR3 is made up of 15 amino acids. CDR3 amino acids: CASSPKREVLYEQYF. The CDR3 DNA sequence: TGTGCCAGCAGCCCGAAGCGGGAGGTCCTCTACGAGCAGTACTTC.

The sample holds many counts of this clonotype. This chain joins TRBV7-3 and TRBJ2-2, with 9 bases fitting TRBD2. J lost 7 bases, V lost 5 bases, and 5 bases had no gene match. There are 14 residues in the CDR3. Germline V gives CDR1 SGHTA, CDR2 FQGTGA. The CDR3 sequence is CASSAGLAFGELFF. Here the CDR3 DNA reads TGTGCCAGCAGCGCGGGACTAGCTTTCGGGGAGCTGTTTTTT. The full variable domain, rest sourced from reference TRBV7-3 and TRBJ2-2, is GAGVSQTPSNKVTEKGKYVELRCDPISGHTALYWYRQSLGQGPEFLIYFQGTGAADDSGLPNDRFFAVRPEGSVSTLKIQRTERGDSAVYLCASSAGLAFGELFFGEGSRLTVL.

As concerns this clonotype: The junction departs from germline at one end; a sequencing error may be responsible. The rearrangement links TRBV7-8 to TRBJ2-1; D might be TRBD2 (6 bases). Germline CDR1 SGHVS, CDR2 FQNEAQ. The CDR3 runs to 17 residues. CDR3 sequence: CASSARLVGGPPNERFF. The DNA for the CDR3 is TGTGCCAGCAGCGCCCGATTAGTGGGAGGCCCTCCTAATGAGCGGTTCTTC. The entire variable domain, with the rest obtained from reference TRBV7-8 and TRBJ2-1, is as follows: GAGVSQSPRYKVAKRGQDVALRCDPISGHVSLFWYQQALGQGPEFLTYFQNEAQLDKSGLPSDRFFAERPEGSVSTLKIQRTQQEDSAVYLCASSARLVGGPPNERFFGPGTRLTVL.

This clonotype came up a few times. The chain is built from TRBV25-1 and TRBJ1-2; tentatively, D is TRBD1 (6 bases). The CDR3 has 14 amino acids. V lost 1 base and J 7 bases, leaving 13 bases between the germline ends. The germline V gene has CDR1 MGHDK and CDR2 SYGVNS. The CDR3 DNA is TGTGCCAGCAGTGAATTCCACAGGGAAGTTGGCTACACCTTC. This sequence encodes CASSEFHREVGYTF.

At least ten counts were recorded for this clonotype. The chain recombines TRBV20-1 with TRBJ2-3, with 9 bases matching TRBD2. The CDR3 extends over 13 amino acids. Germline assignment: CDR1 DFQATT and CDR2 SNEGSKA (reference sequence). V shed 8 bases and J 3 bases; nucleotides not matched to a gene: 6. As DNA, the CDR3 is TGCAGTTTGACTAGCGGAGCTACAGATACGCAGTATTTT. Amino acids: CSLTSGATDTQYF.

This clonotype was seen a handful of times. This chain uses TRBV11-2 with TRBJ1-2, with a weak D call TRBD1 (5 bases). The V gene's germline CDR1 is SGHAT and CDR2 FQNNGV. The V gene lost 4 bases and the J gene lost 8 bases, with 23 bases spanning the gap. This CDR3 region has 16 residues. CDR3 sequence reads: CASSSRRGSSIIGYTF. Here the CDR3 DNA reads TGTGCCAGCAGCTCCCGACGGGGGAGTTCAATTATAGGCTACACCTTC.